Here is one T cell receptor beta chain with its context. These data come from a study of blood T cell repertoires in COVID-19. Seattle enrolled patients during active infection and tracked them longitudinally. Sequenced by immunoSEQ multiplex PCR; TCRdb stores in-frame clones only, minus some. Here the sample spans just under 350,000 clones, around 87% being singletons. Input material: peripheral blood. This TCR derives from a woman between 50 and 59 years old with COVID-19, enrolled during active disease.

The CDR3 bases are TGTGCCAGCAGCGACAGGGGTCATGAGCAGTTCTTC. Residues: CASSDRGHEQFF. J is TRBJ2-1 and V is TRBV12-3 or TRBV12-4, with TRBD1 matching 8 bases. V lost 6 bases and J lost 8; bases outside the gene matches: 3. The CDR3 has 12 amino acids.